This T cell receptor beta chain was recovered during a study of blood T cell repertoires in COVID-19. Original methodology: It was from reference gene primer amplification that nucleated cell counts were estimated. The assay was immunoSEQ multiplex PCR, and TCRdb's table has in-frame clones only and misses some. The V and J calls and clone size come from that table; D and trimming were worked out from the DNA. Found here are about 140,000 clones, 80% to 85% of them singletons; the top ten hold 7.5% to 8.5%. With 2 bases removed from V and 10 bases from J, the gap between germline ends came to 6 bases. The CDR3 contains 11 residues.

The source of this sequence is a human donor in a cohort sampled during active COVID-19. The sample consisted of peripheral blood. The rearrangement uses TRBV12-3 or TRBV12-4 and TRBJ2-1; D is uncertain. The CDR3 sequence is CASSLRSEQFF. The CDR3 nucleotides are TGTGCCAGCAGTTTAAGGAGCGAGCAGTTCTTC.